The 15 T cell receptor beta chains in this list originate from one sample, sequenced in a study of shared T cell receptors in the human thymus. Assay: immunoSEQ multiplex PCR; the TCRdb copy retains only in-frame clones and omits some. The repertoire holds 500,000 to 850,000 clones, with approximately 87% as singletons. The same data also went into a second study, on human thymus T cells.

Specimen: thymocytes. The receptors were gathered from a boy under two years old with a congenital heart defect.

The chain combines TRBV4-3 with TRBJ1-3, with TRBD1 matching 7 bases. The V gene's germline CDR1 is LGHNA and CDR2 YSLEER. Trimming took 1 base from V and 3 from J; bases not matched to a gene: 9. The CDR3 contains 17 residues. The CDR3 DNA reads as TGCGCCAGCAGCCAAGGGTCCCATGACAGGGTTGGAAACACCATATATTTT. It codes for CASSQGSHDRVGNTIYF.

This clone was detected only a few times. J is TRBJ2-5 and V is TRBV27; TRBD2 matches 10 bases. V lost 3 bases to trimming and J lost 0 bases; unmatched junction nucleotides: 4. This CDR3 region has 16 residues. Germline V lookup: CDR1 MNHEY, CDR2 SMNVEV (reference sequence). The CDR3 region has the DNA TGTGCCAGCAGTTTCTCTAGCGGGGGCTACCAAGAGACCCAGTACTTC. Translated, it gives CASSFSSGGYQETQYF.

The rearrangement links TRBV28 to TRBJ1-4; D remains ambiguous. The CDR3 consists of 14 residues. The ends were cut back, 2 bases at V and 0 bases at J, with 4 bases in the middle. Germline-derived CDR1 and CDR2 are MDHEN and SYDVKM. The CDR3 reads CASSLRATNEKLFF. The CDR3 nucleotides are TGTGCCAGCAGTTTAAGAGCAACTAATGAAAAACTGTTTTTT.

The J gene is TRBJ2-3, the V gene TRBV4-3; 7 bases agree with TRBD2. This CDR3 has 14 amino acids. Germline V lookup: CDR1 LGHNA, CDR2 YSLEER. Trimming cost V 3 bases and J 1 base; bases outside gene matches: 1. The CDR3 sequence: CASSHLAGTDTQYF. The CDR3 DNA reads TGCGCCAGCAGCCACCTAGCGGGCACAGATACGCAGTATTTT.

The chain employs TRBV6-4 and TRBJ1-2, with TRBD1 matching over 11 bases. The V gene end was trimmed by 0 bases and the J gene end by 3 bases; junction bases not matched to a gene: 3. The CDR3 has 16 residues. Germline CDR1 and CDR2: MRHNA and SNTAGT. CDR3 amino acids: CASSDSGDRGYYGYTF. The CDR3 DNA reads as TGTGCCAGCAGTGACTCAGGGGACAGGGGGTACTATGGCTACACCTTC.

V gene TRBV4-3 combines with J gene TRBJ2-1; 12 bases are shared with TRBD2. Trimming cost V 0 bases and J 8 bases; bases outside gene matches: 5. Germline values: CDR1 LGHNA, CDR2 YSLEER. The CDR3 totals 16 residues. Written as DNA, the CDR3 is TGCGCCAGCAGCCAAGAGGAGACTAGCGGGAGTTATGAGCAGTTCTTC. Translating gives CASSQEETSGSYEQFF.

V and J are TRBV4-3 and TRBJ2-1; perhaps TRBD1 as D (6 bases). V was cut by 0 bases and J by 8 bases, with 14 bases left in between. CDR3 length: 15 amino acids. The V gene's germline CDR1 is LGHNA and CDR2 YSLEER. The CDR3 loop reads CASSQDCTGFYEQFF. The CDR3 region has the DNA TGCGCCAGCAGCCAAGATTGTACAGGGTTCTATGAGCAGTTCTTC.

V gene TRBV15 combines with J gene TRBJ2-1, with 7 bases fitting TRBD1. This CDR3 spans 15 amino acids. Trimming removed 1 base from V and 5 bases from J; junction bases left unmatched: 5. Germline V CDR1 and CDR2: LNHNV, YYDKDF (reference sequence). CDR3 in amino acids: CATSRGDGQDNEQFF. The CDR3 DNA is TGTGCCACCAGCAGAGGAGATGGACAGGACAATGAGCAGTTCTTC.

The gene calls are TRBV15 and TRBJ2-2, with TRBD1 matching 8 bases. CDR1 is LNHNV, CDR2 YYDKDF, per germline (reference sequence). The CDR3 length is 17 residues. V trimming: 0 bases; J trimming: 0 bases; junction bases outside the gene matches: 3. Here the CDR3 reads CATSRDSGGPNTGELFF. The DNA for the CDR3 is TGTGCCACCAGCAGAGACTCAGGGGGCCCGAACACCGGGGAGCTGTTTTTT. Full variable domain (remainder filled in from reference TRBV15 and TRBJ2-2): DAMVIQNPRYQVTQFGKPVTLSCSQTLNHNVMYWYQQKSSQAPKLLFHYYDKDFNNEADTPDNFQSRRPNTSFCFLDIRSPGLGDTAMYLCATSRDSGGPNTGELFFGEGSRLTVL.

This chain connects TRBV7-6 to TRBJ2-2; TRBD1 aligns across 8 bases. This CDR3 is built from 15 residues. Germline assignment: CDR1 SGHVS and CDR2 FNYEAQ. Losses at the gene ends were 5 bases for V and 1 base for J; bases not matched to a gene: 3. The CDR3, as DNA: TGTGCCAGCAGCAAGGGACAGGAGAACACCGGGGAGCTGTTTTTT. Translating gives CASSKGQENTGELFF.

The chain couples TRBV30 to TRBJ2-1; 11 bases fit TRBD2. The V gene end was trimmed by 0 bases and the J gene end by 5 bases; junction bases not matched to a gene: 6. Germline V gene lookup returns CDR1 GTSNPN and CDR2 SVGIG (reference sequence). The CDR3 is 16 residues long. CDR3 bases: TGTGCCTGGAGTGTACACCTAGCGGGAGGCCACAATGAGCAGTTCTTC. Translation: CAWSVHLAGGHNEQFF.

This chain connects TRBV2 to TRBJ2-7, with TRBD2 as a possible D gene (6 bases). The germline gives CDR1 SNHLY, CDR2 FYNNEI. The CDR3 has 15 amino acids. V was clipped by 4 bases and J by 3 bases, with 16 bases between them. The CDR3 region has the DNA TGTGCCAGCAGTGGTCGGCGGGGAGTGGGCTACGAGCAGTACTTC. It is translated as CASSGRRGVGYEQYF.

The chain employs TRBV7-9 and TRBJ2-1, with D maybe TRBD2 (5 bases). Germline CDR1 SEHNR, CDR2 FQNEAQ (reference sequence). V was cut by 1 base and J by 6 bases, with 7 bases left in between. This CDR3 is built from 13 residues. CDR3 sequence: CASSLVAGNEQFF. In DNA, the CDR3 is TGTGCCAGCAGCTTAGTTGCGGGCAATGAGCAGTTCTTC. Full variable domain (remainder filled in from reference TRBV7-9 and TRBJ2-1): DTGVSQNPRHKITKRGQNVTFRCDPISEHNRLYWYRQTLGQGPEFLTYFQNEAQLEKSRLLSDRFSAERPKGSFSTLEIQRTEQGDSAMYLCASSLVAGNEQFFGPGTRLTVL.

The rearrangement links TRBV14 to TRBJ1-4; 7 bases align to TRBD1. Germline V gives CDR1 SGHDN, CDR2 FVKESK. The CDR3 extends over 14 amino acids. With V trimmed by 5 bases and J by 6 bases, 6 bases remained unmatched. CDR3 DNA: TGTGCCAGCAGCAACCGGGACAGTGATGAAAAACTGTTTTTT. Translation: CASSNRDSDEKLFF.

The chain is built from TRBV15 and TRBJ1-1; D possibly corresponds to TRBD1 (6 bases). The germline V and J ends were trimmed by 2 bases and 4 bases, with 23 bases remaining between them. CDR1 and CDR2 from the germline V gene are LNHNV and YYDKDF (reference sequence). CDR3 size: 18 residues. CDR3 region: CATSRSPPGGTSLTEAFF. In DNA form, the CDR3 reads TGTGCCACCAGCAGATCGCCGCCGGGTGGGACAAGTCTCACTGAAGCTTTCTTT. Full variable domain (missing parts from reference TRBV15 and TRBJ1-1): DAMVIQNPRYQVTQFGKPVTLSCSQTLNHNVMYWYQQKSSQAPKLLFHYYDKDFNNEADTPDNFQSRRPNTSFCFLDIRSPGLGDTAMYLCATSRSPPGGTSLTEAFFGQGTRLTVV.